These 12 T cell receptor beta chains were all obtained from the same sample, sequenced in a study of molecular identifiers for immune sequencing clone quantification. TCRdb re-called the PCR reads with MiXCR, one entry per CDR3 protein. Of approximately 500,000 distinct CDR3 sequences in the sample, around 23% are singletons; the top ten hold around 0.78%. Sequencing was done on a sample of naive CD8+ T cells from blood, with Jurkat cell RNA spiked in. Subset specified: FACS-sorted CD8+CD4-CCR7+CD45RA+ naive T cells. These receptors all come from a human donor in good health. Some libraries in this study had Jurkat cell RNA spiked in.

This clonotype was seen a handful of times. The CDR3 loop reads CASSPLEGYGYTF. CDR3 coding DNA: TGTGCCAGCAGCCCATTGGAGGGCTATGGCTACACCTTC. The J gene is TRBJ1-2, the V gene TRBV9; D is unresolved. Per germline, CDR1 SGDLS and CDR2 YYNGEE. The germline V and J ends were trimmed by 4 bases and 4 bases, with 11 bases remaining between them. The CDR3 totals 13 residues.

This chain joins TRBV5-8 and TRBJ2-7; 7 positions agree with TRBD1. Germline loops: CDR1 SGHTS, CDR2 YDEGEE. Unmatched junction bases numbered 3, after V lost 7 bases and J lost 2 bases. CDR3 length equals 12 residues. CDR3 in amino acids: CASRDRPYEQYF. CDR3 coding DNA: TGTGCCAGCCGGGACAGACCCTACGAGCAGTACTTC.

This clonotype has ten or more counts. CDR3 loop: CASSQDNRGSEQYF. Written as DNA, the CDR3 is TGCGCCAGCAGCCAGGATAATAGGGGGTCCGAGCAGTACTTC. The rearrangement links TRBV4-1 to TRBJ2-7; D may be TRBD1 (6 bases). CDR1 and CDR2 (germline): MGHRA, YSYEKL. The CDR3 contains 14 residues. Trimming took off 3 bases at V and 6 bases at J, with 15 bases between the two ends.

Regarding this clonotype: A clone one base away is much larger, so this may be a read error. The J gene is TRBJ2-2, the V gene TRBV7-8; D call uncertain. Germline lookup yields CDR1 SGHVS and CDR2 FQNEAQ. Trimming left V 4 bases short and J 7 bases short, with 7 bases between. The CDR3 contains 12 residues. CDR3: CASSSVSGELFF. The CDR3, as DNA: TGTGCCAGCAGCTCAGTGAGCGGGGAGCTGTTTTTT.

There are a few counts of this clonotype. The genes are TRBV30 and TRBJ1-6, with D uncertain. CDR1 GTSNPN and CDR2 SVGIG come from the germline V gene (reference sequence). CDR3 size: 12 residues. V lost 2 bases to trimming and J lost 10 bases, with 9 bases between them. DNA of the CDR3: TGTGCCTGGAGTTCGAATGAATCACCCCTCCACTTT. This gives the protein CAWSSNESPLHF. Variable domain in full (rest from reference TRBV30 and TRBJ1-6): SQTIHQWPATLVQPVGSPLSLECTVEGTSNPNLYWYRQAAGRGLQLLFYSVGIGQISSEVPQNLSASRPQDRQFILSSKKLLLSDSGFYLCAWSSNESPLHFGNGTRLTVT.

This clonotype was detected ten times or more. The chain is built from TRBV6-2 or TRBV6-3 and TRBJ2-1; D is uncertain. This CDR3 has 14 amino acids. The V gene's germline CDR1 is MNHEY and CDR2 SVGEGT. The V end was cut by 4 bases, the J end by 4 bases, with 11 bases between. The CDR3 region has the DNA TGTGCCAGCAGTTTGAGTCAGGTATACAATGAGCAGTTCTTC. Translation: CASSLSQVYNEQFF.

This clonotype was seen a handful of times. The chain links TRBV9 to TRBJ2-3; unclear D gene. The CDR3 covers 16 residues. Per germline, CDR1 SGDLS and CDR2 YYNGEE. V shed 0 bases and J shed 0 bases, with 11 bases lying between them. The CDR3 region is CASSVEAGWSTDTQYF. The CDR3 region has the DNA TGTGCCAGCAGCGTAGAGGCAGGATGGAGCACAGATACGCAGTATTTT.

Concerning this clonotype itself: A much larger clone differs from this one at a single base, so this may be a read error. The chain combines TRBV2 with TRBJ2-3; D not resolved. This CDR3 has 14 residues. Germline CDR1 reads SNHLY; CDR2 reads FYNNEI. In DNA form, the CDR3 reads TGTGCCAGCAGACGGCCCCAGTCCGATGATATGCAGTATTTT. Its protein product is CASRRPQSDDMQYF.

This clonotype has a count of ten or more. The genes are TRBV6-2 or TRBV6-3 and TRBJ1-1, with D unclear. The CDR3 runs to 12 residues. V lost 2 bases, J lost 0 bases, and 1 base lay in between. CDR1 is MNHEY, CDR2 SVGEGT, per germline. The CDR3 nucleotides are TGTGCCAGCAGTTACGTGAACACTGAAGCTTTCTTT. Amino acid sequence: CASSYVNTEAFF.

The chain joins TRBV7-8 to TRBJ1-2, with a tentative D call TRBD1 (5 bases). Germline loops: CDR1 SGHVS, CDR2 FQNEAQ. Trimming shortened V by 1 base and J by 5 bases, and 14 bases separated the two germline ends. The length of the CDR3 is 15 residues. The CDR3 sequence is CASSLETVCNYGYTF. In DNA, the CDR3 is TGTGCCAGCAGCTTAGAGACAGTTTGCAATTATGGCTACACCTTC.

In its sample, this clonotype was seen many times. The J gene is TRBJ1-1, the V gene TRBV12-3 or TRBV12-4, with D unclear. The CDR3 length is 12 residues. V was trimmed by 5 bases and J by 0 bases, leaving 4 bases between them. The CDR3 loop reads CASSRVNTEAFF. As DNA, the CDR3 is TGTGCCAGCAGTCGGGTGAACACTGAAGCTTTCTTT.

In this sample, this clonotype turned up many times. This sequence joins TRBV4-3 and TRBJ1-5, with a possible D match to TRBD1 (5 bases). Trimming shortened V by 1 base and J by 0 bases, and 10 bases separated the two germline ends. The CDR3 covers 16 residues. Looked up from germline, CDR1 is LGHNA and CDR2 is YSLEER. CDR3 sequence reads: CASSQGLGASNQPQHF. In DNA, the CDR3 is TGCGCCAGCAGCCAAGGCCTAGGGGCTAGCAATCAGCCCCAGCATTTT.